The present T cell receptor beta chain was sequenced within a study of blood T cell repertoires in COVID-19. As for the study in general: From T cells, B-cell-depleted T cells, or PBMCs came the material, which was cDNA or gDNA.

This CDR3 has 15 amino acids. With V trimmed by 3 bases and J by 3 bases, 6 bases remained unmatched. Germline V gene lookup returns CDR1 KGHSH and CDR2 LQKENI. Methods used by the authors: From reference gene primer amplification, estimates of nucleated cell counts were derived. Data came from immunoSEQ multiplex PCR; TCRdb stores just in-frame clones and leaves some out. That table furnishes V, J and clone size, whereas the DNA furnished D and trimming. The data show approximately 230,000 clones, about 86% seen once. The sequence was obtained from a man at least 80 years old with acute or convalescent COVID-19. The gene calls are TRBV18 and TRBJ2-7, with TRBD1 matching over 9 bases. Sequencing was done on a sample of peripheral blood. The CDR3 spells CASSPGTGSRYEQYF. The CDR3 DNA is TGTGCCAGCTCACCCGGGACAGGGAGTCGCTACGAGCAGTACTTC.